This T cell receptor (beta chain) was documented in a study of blood T cell repertoires in COVID-19. Study-level information: The origin of the acute and convalescent COVID-19 samples was the United States, Italy and Spain. PBMCs, B-cell-depleted T cells, or T cells provided the cDNA or gDNA that made up the material.

Source study methods: Counts of nucleated cells, estimated from reference gene primer amplification, were obtained. Profiling relied on immunoSEQ multiplex PCR, and the TCRdb table lists in-frame clones only, not all of them. For V, J and clone size, that table is used; D and trimming come from the DNA. The table lists roughly 410,000 clones, about 87% of them singletons. Germline CDR1 and CDR2: SNHLY and FYNNEI. The germline V and J ends were trimmed by 1 base and 3 bases, with 12 bases remaining between them. The CDR3 runs 15 residues. During active infection, Seattle patients enrolled and were then monitored through disease.

The V call is TRBV2, the J call TRBJ1-1; a weak D match, TRBD1 (5 bases). The receptor was derived from a woman aged 55-75 years with COVID-19, enrolled during active disease. The sequencing sample was made of peripheral blood. The CDR3 sequence is CASSEVREGDTEAFF. In nucleotides, the CDR3 is TGTGCCAGCAGTGAAGTCAGGGAGGGTGACACTGAAGCTTTCTTT.